Below, 14 T cell receptor beta chains from the same sample are listed, as sequenced in a study of regulatory T cells in long-lasting Graves disease. Described time point: newly diagnosed GD, antithyroid drugs for less than 3 months. Generation of the TCR library employed RNA extracted from PBMCs. TCR beta libraries were built with iRepertoire HTBI primers and Arm-PCR of CDR3 regions. TCRdb re-called the multiplex PCR reads with MiXCR, one entry per CDR3 protein. The profile shows more than 400,000 distinct CDR3 sequences, 15% to 20% of them singletons. These data also formed part of another study, on T cells in Graves' hyperthyroidism and ophthalmopathy.

Sequenced here: peripheral blood mononuclear cells (PBMCs), sampled at new diagnosis, from a patient treated with antithyroid drugs. The receptors were sampled from a man in his forties with Graves disease.

This clonotype has ten or more counts. The junction departs from the called germline gene at one end, perhaps through a read error. V usage is TRBV5-1 and J usage is TRBJ2-3; D is unresolved. Germline CDR1 reads SGHRS; CDR2 reads YFSETQ. The CDR3 covers 14 residues. CDR3 DNA sequence: TGTGCCAGCAGCCCCGACTCCTCCACAGATACGCAGTATTTT. It codes for CASSPDSSTDTQYF.

This clonotype has ten or more counts. The genes are TRBV7-2 and TRBJ2-1; maybe TRBD2 (5 bases). Trimming removed 1 base from V and 8 bases from J, with 9 bases in between. Germline assignment: CDR1 SGHTA and CDR2 FQGNSA. This CDR3 is built from 13 residues. Here the CDR3 DNA reads TGTGCCAGCAGCTTAGAGGCTAGCTATGAGCAGTTCTTC. Its translation is CASSLEASYEQFF.

With respect to this clonotype: Being one base from a much bigger clone, this may be a read error. This chain connects TRBV5-1 to TRBJ2-7; 9 bases align to TRBD1. Germline CDR1 is SGHRS and CDR2 is YFSETQ. This CDR3 region has 12 residues. The CDR3 loop reads CASSLTGGERYF. CDR3 sequence (DNA): TGCGCCAGCAGCTTGACAGGGGGCGAGCGGTACTTC.

This clonotype was detected ten times or more. The genes are TRBV20-1 and TRBJ2-7; TRBD2 matches at 9 bases. Germline values: CDR1 DFQATT, CDR2 SNEGSKA (reference sequence). The CDR3 is 15 amino acids. With V trimmed by 3 bases and J by 3 bases, 9 bases remained unmatched. In DNA, the CDR3 is TGCAGTGCTAGTGACCTGGGACTAGCCTTCTACGAGCAGTACTTC. Its protein product is CSASDLGLAFYEQYF.

There are many counts of this clonotype. The rearrangement links TRBV30 to TRBJ2-2; TRBD2 is a possible D gene (7 bases). The V gene's germline CDR1 is GTSNPN and CDR2 SVGIG (reference sequence). This CDR3 spans 11 amino acids. Trimming shortened V by 4 bases and J by 9 bases, and 9 bases separated the two germline ends. CDR3 in amino acids: CAWKGGRELFF. Written as DNA, the CDR3 is TGTGCCTGGAAGGGGGGGAGGGAGCTGTTTTTT.

This chain connects TRBV5-1 to TRBJ2-5, with D perhaps TRBD1 or TRBD2 (5 bases each). CDR1 is SGHRS and CDR2 is YFSETQ in the germline V gene. Deletions cut 0 bases from V and 2 bases from J, with 11 bases between. This CDR3 spans 15 amino acids. The chain's CDR3 is CASSLDGGPQETQYF. Here the CDR3 DNA reads TGCGCCAGCAGCTTGGATGGGGGACCTCAAGAGACCCAGTACTTC.

This clonotype came up many times. In DNA, the CDR3 is TGTGCCAGCAGCTTGGTTAGCGGGATGGGAGAGACCCAGTACTTC. Its protein is CASSLVSGMGETQYF. V gene TRBV5-4 combines with J gene TRBJ2-5; 8 positions match TRBD2. CDR1 and CDR2 (germline): SGHNT, YYREEE (reference sequence). The CDR3 runs 15 residues. Losses at the gene ends were 0 bases for V and 4 bases for J; bases not matched to a gene: 5.

The gene calls are TRBV10-3 and TRBJ2-5; the match to TRBD1 covers 8 bases. The CDR3 has 14 amino acids. The ends lost 7 bases at V and 3 bases at J; junction bases unmatched: 7. Germline loops: CDR1 ENHRY, CDR2 SYGVKD. CDR3 sequence (DNA): TGTGCCATCAACCCCGGGACAGGAGAAGAGACCCAGTACTTC. It is translated as CAINPGTGEETQYF.

The chain links TRBV20-1 to TRBJ2-1, with 9 bases fitting TRBD2. Per the germline V gene, CDR1 is DFQATT and CDR2 is SNEGSKA (reference sequence). Trimming removed 8 bases from V and 3 bases from J; junction bases left unmatched: 11. The CDR3 extends over 15 amino acids. This CDR3 is CSPDSGRGNYNEQFF. CDR3 DNA sequence: TGCAGTCCTGATAGCGGGAGAGGAAACTACAATGAGCAGTTCTTC.

V gene TRBV6-5 combines with J gene TRBJ1-5; D is unclear. Trimming took off 3 bases at V and 7 bases at J, with 7 bases between the two ends. Germline lookup yields CDR1 MNHEY and CDR2 SVGAGI. CDR3 length: 12 amino acids. The CDR3 DNA reads TGTGCCAGCAGTTATGGATGGCAGCCCCAGCATTTT. It translates to CASSYGWQPQHF.

For this clonotype: It may be a read error: a sequence one base away is much more abundant. V usage is TRBV20-1 and J usage is TRBJ2-3; D is perhaps TRBD1 (5 bases). Germline-derived CDR1 and CDR2 are DFQATT and SNEGSKA (reference sequence). The CDR3 runs to 17 residues. V lost 5 bases to trimming and J lost 1 base, with 22 bases between them. CDR3 loop: CSAGAIEAVTRTDTQYF. The CDR3 coding sequence is TGCAGTGCTGGGGCCATAGAGGCCGTCACTCGCACAGATACGCAGTATTTT.

With respect to this clonotype: One end of the junction varies from germline; a read error may be responsible. The gene calls are TRBV30 and TRBJ1-2; 11 bases fit TRBD1. The CDR3 extends over 16 amino acids. The germline CDR1 and CDR2 sequences are GTSNPN and SVGIG (reference sequence). CDR3 amino acids: CAWSPGQGAANHGYTF. The CDR3, as DNA: TGTGCCTGGAGCCCCGGACAGGGGGCCGCTAACCATGGCTACACCTTC.

In this sample, this clonotype turned up many times. The rearrangement uses TRBV6-2 or TRBV6-3 and TRBJ1-1; D unclear. The CDR3 has 14 amino acids. CDR1 and CDR2 (germline): MNHEY, SVGEGT. V lost 6 bases and J lost 0, with 11 bases in between. The CDR3 region has the DNA TGTGCCAGCAGCAGACTGCCCCTGAACACTGAAGCTTTCTTT. Residues: CASSRLPLNTEAFF.

This sequence joins TRBV28 and TRBJ2-5, with 9 bases matching TRBD1. The CDR3 length is 15 residues. The junction had 10 bases not matched to a gene; V was cut back by 6 bases and J by 5 bases. Per germline, CDR1 MDHEN and CDR2 SYDVKM. For the CDR3, the DNA is TGTGCCAGCAGAGCCGCCGGGACAGGGTCCGAGACCCAGTACTTC. Translated: CASRAAGTGSETQYF.